Listed here are 10 T cell receptor beta chains from one sample, sequenced in a study of T-cell memory formation after mild COVID-19. TCRdb called the 5' RACE reads again in MiXCR, with one record for every CDR3 protein. The table lists 200,000 to 300,000 distinct CDR3 sequences, 15% to 20% of them singletons. The sequenced sample consisted of PBMCs or a T cell subset sorted from them (not recorded which). The receptor set was obtained from a young man who had mild COVID-19 (a few samples of this study predate the infection). Cell type and time point are not known.

This chain joins TRBV20-1 and TRBJ2-7; TRBD2 agrees at 10 bases. J gave up 6 bases and V 6 bases, and 8 bases lay outside the gene matches. This CDR3 region has 13 residues. Germline V gives CDR1 DFQATT, CDR2 SNEGSKA (reference sequence). This CDR3 is CSARTGTSAEQYV. Here the CDR3 DNA reads TGCAGTGCCAGGACCGGGACTAGCGCCGAGCAGTACGTC.

The rearrangement links TRBV4-3 to TRBJ2-5; D might be TRBD1 (5 bases). V lost 3 bases to trimming and J lost 2 bases, with 16 bases between them. The CDR3 contains 16 residues. Looked up from germline, CDR1 is LGHNA and CDR2 is YSLEER. This chain's CDR3 is CASSQDPPDKQETQYF. CDR3 DNA: TGCGCCAGCAGCCAGGATCCCCCGGACAAACAAGAGACCCAGTACTTC.

The chain links TRBV30 to TRBJ1-2; D not certain. The CDR3 is 12 amino acids. Per the germline V gene, CDR1 is GTSNPN and CDR2 is SVGIG (reference sequence). V was trimmed by 2 bases and J by 7 bases, leaving 11 bases between them. The CDR3 DNA reads as TGTGCCTGGAGTAGACCCCTACCTGGCTACACCTTC. It translates to CAWSRPLPGYTF.

The chain couples TRBV7-8 to TRBJ2-7; D possibly corresponds to TRBD1 (5 bases). The CDR3 has 14 residues. In germline, CDR1 is SGHVS, CDR2 FQNEAQ. V was trimmed by 5 bases and J by 7 bases, leaving 18 bases between them. The CDR3 DNA follows: TGTGCCAGCAGCCCACTGGCAGGGCCTAGGGAGCAGTACGTC. Residues: CASSPLAGPREQYV.

This clonotype was observed many times. The rearrangement links TRBV6-9 to TRBJ2-7, with 8 bases fitting TRBD2. The CDR3 is 17 amino acids. The V gene's germline CDR1 is MNHGY and CDR2 SVAAGI. The CDR3 protein is CAEKRRRGRGVSYEQYV. The CDR3 DNA follows: TGTGCGGAAAAGCGCCGCCGGGGGCGGGGGGTGTCCTACGAGCAGTACGTC.

V usage is TRBV29-1 and J usage is TRBJ2-5, with D perhaps TRBD1 or TRBD2 (5 bases each). V lost 4 bases to trimming and J lost 5 bases, with 14 bases between them. Germline V CDR1 and CDR2: SQVTM, ANQGSEA. The CDR3 is 13 amino acids. CDR3 DNA sequence: TGCAGCGTTGTGGGCAGGGAGTGGGAGACCCAGTACTTC. Amino acid sequence: CSVVGREWETQYF.

The V gene is TRBV15, the J gene TRBJ1-5; tentatively, D is TRBD1 (5 bases). Between the trimmed V and J ends, which lost 1 base and 7 bases, there was a span of 11 bases. The CDR3 extends over 14 amino acids. In germline, CDR1 is LNHNV, CDR2 YYDKDF (reference sequence). The CDR3 DNA reads as TGTGCCACCAGCAGAGGGGGGTTGGGCCAGCCCCAGCATTTT. It codes for CATSRGGLGQPQHF.

Many counts were recorded for this clonotype. The chain is built from TRBV7-2 and TRBJ2-1, with a tentative D call TRBD2 (5 bases). There are 11 residues in the CDR3. V dropped 4 bases and J dropped 10 bases, with 8 bases sitting between them. From germline, CDR1 is SGHTA and CDR2 FQGNSA. The DNA for the CDR3 is TGTGCCAGCAGCTCTAGCCGGGAGCAGTTCTTC. This sequence encodes CASSSSREQFF.

This chain joins TRBV28 and TRBJ1-5, with a possible D match to TRBD1 (5 bases). The CDR3 length is 16 residues. Germline lookup yields CDR1 MDHEN and CDR2 SYDVKM. The ends were cut back, 2 bases at V and 0 bases at J, with 11 bases in the middle. In nucleotides, the CDR3 is TGTGCCAGCAGTTTAGCGACAGCAGGTAGCAATCAGCCCCAGCATTTT. Amino acid sequence: CASSLATAGSNQPQHF. Combining the CDR3 with reference TRBV28 and TRBJ1-5 gives the whole variable domain DVKVTQSSRYLVKRTGEKVFLECVQDMDHENMFWYRQDPGLGLRLIYFSYDVKMKEKGDIPEGYSVSREKKERFSLILESASTNQTSMYLCASSLATAGSNQPQHFGDGTRLSIL.

This clonotype was counted only a few times. The chain links TRBV7-6 to TRBJ2-5, with D perhaps given as TRBD1 or TRBD2 (6 bases each). Germline CDR1 SGHVS, CDR2 FNYEAQ. The V end was cut by 1 base, the J end by 4 bases, with 10 bases between. CDR3 length: 14 amino acids. CDR3 region: CASSLEGEAETQYF. The DNA of the CDR3 is TGTGCCAGCAGCTTAGAGGGGGAGGCAGAGACCCAGTACTTC. The entire variable domain, with the rest obtained from reference TRBV7-6 and TRBJ2-5, is as follows: GAGVSQSPRYKVTKRGQDVALRCDPISGHVSLYWYRQALGQGPEFLTYFNYEAQQDKSGLPNDRFSAERPEGSISTLTIQRTEQRDSAMYRCASSLEGEAETQYFGPGTRLLVL.